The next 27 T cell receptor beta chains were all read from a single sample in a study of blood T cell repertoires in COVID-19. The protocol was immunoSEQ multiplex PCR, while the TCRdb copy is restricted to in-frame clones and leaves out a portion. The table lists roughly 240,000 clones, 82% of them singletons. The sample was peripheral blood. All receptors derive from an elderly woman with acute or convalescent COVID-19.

CDR3 nucleotide sequence: TGTGCCACCAGCGGCGGACAGGGGCTTGGCACAGATACGCAGTATTTT. Its protein product is CATSGGQGLGTDTQYF. The rearrangement joins TRBV15 to TRBJ2-3; 9 bases fit TRBD1. With 5 bases clipped from V and 1 base from J, the junction kept 7 bases outside the gene matches. Looked up from germline, CDR1 is LNHNV and CDR2 is YYDKDF (reference sequence). The CDR3 covers 16 residues.

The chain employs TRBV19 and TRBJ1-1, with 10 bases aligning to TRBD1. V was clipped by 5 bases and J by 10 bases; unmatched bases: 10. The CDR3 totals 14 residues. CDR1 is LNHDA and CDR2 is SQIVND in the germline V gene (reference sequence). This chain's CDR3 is CASSPGTGAGVAFF. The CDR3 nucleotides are TGTGCCAGTAGTCCGGGGACAGGGGCTGGGGTAGCTTTCTTT.

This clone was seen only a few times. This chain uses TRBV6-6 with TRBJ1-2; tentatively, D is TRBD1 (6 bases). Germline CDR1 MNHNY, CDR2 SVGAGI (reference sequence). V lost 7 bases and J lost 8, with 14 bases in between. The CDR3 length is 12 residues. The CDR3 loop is CASTRQAHGYTF. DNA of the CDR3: TGTGCCAGCACCCGACAGGCCCACGGCTACACCTTC.

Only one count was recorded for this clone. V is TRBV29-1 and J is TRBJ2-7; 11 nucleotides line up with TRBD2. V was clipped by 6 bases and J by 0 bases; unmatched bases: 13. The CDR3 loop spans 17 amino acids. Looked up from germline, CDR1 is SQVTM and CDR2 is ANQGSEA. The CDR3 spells CSVAARPSGRSSYEQYF. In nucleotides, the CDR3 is TGCAGCGTCGCAGCTAGGCCTAGCGGGAGGAGCTCCTACGAGCAGTACTTC.

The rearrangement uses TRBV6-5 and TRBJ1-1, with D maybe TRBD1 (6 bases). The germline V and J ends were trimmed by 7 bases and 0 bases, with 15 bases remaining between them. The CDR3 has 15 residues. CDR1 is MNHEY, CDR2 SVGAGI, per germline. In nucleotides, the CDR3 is TGTGCCAGCAAAGTACAGGGTTCCATGAACACTGAAGCTTTCTTT. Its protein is CASKVQGSMNTEAFF.

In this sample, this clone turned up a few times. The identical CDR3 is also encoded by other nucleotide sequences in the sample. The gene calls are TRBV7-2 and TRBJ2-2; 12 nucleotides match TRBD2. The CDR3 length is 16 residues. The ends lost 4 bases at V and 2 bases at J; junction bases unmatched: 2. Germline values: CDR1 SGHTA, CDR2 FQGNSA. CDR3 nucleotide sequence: TGTGCCAGCAGCTCTAGCGGGGGGGCCAACACCGGGGAGCTGTTTTTT. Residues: CASSSSGGANTGELFF.

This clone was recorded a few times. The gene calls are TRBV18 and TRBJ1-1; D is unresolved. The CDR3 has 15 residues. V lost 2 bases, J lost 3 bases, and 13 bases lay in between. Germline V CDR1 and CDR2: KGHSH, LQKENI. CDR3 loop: CASSPRAGIDTEAFF. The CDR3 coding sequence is TGTGCCAGCTCACCAAGGGCGGGTATTGACACTGAAGCTTTCTTT.

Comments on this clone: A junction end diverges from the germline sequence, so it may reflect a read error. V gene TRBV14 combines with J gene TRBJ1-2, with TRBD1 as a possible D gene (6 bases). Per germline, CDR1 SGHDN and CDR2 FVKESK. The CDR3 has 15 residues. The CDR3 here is CASSKEGPQGYGYTF. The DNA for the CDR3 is TGTGCCAGCAGCAAAGAGGGACCACAGGGCTATGGCTACACCTTC.

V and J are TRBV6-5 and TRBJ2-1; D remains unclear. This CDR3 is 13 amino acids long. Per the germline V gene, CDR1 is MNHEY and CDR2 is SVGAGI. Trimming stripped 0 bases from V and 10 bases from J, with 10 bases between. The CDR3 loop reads CASSYSTPLEQFF. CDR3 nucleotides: TGTGCCAGCAGTTACTCGACACCATTAGAGCAGTTCTTC.

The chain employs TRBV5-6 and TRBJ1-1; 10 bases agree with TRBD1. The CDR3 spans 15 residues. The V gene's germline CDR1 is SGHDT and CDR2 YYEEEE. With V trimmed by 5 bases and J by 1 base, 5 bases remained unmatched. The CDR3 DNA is TGTGCCAGCAGGGAGACAGGGGGCCCGAACACTGAAGCTTTCTTT. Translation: CASRETGGPNTEAFF.

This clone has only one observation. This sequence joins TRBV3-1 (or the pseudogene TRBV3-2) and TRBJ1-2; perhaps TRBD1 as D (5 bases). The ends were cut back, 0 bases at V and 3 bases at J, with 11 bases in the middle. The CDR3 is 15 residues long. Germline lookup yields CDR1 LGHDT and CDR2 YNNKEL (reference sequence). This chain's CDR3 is CASSQERGEDYGYTF. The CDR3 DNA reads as TGTGCCAGCAGCCAAGAACGGGGGGAGGACTATGGCTACACCTTC.

CDR3 amino acids: CASSPPWTGEVDTQYF. As DNA, the CDR3 is TGTGCCAGCTCACCACCGTGGACAGGGGAAGTAGATACGCAGTATTTT. The chain joins TRBV18 to TRBJ2-3, with 9 bases fitting TRBD1. Trimming removed 0 bases from V and 5 bases from J; junction bases left unmatched: 6. CDR1 and CDR2 from the germline V gene are KGHSH and LQKENI. The CDR3 sequence is 16 residues long.

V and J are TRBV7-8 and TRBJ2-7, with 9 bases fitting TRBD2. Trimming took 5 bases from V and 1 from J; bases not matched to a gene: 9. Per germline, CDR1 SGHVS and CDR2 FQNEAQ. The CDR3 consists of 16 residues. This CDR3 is CASSPLTSGLSYEQYF. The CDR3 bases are TGTGCCAGCAGCCCATTGACTAGCGGCCTATCCTACGAGCAGTACTTC.

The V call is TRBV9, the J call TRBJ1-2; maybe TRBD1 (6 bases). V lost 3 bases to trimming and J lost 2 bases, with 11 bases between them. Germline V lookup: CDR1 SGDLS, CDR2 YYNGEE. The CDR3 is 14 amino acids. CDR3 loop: CASSAGGQNYGYTF. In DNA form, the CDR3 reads TGTGCCAGCAGCGCTGGGGGACAAAACTATGGCTACACCTTC.

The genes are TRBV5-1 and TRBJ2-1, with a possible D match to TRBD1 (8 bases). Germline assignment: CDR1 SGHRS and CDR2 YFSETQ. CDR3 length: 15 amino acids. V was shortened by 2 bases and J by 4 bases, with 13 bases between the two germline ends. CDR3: CASSFQRDRYNEQFF. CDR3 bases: TGCGCCAGCAGCTTTCAGCGGGACAGGTACAATGAGCAGTTCTTC.

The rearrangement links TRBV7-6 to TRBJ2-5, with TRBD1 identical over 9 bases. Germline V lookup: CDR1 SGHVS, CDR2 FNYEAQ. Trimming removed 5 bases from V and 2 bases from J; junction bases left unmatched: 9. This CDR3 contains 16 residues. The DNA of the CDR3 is TGTGCCAGCAGCCACGGGCCAGGGACAGGGCAAGAGACCCAGTACTTC. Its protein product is CASSHGPGTGQETQYF.

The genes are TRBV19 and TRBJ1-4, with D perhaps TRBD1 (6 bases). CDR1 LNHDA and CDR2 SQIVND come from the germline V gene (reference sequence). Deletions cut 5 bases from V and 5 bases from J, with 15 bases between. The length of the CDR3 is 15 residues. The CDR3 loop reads CASSPTGPGNEKLFF. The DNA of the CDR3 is TGTGCCAGTAGTCCAACAGGGCCTGGGAATGAAAAACTGTTTTTT.

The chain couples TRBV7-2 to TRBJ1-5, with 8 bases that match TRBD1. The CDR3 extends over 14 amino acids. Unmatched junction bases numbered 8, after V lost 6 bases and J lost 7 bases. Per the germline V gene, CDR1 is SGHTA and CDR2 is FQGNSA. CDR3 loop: CASRRRTGRQPQHF. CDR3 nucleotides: TGTGCCAGCAGACGAAGGACAGGGCGACAGCCCCAGCATTTT. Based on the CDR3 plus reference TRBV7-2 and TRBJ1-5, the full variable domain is GAGVSQSPSNKVTEKGKDVELRCDPISGHTALYWYRQSLGQGLEFLIYFQGNSAPDKSGLPSDRFSAERTGGSVSTLTIQRTQQEDSAVYLCASRRRTGRQPQHFGDGTRLSIL.

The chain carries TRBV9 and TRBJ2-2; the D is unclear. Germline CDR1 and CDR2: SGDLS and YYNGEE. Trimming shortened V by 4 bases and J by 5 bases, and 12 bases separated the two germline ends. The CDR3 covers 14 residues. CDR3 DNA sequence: TGTGCCAGCAGCCCCCGAAGAGAAACCGGGGAGCTGTTTTTT. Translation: CASSPRRETGELFF.

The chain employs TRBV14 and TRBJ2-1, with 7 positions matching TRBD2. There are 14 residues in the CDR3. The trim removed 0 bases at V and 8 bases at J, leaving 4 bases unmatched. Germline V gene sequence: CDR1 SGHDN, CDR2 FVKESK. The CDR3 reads CASSQDHRGDEQFF. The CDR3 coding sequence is TGTGCCAGCAGCCAAGATCATCGGGGGGATGAGCAGTTCTTC. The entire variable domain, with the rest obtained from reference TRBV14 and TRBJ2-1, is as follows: EAGVTQFPSHSVIEKGQTVTLRCDPISGHDNLYWYRRVMGKEIKFLLHFVKESKQDESGMPNNRFLAERTGGTYSTLKVQPAELEDSGVYFCASSQDHRGDEQFFGPGTRLTVL.

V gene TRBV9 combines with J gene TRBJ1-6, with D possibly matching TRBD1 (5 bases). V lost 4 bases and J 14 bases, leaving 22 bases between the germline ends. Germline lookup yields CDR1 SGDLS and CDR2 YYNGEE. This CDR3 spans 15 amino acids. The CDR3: CASSPDVTAGRSLHF. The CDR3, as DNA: TGTGCCAGCAGCCCAGACGTGACAGCCGGGCGATCCCTCCACTTT. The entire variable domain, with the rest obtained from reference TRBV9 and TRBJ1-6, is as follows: DSGVTQTPKHLITATGQRVTLRCSPRSGDLSVYWYQQSLDQGLQFLIQYYNGEERAKGNILERFSAQQFPDLHSELNLSSLELGDSALYFCASSPDVTAGRSLHFGNGTRLTVT.

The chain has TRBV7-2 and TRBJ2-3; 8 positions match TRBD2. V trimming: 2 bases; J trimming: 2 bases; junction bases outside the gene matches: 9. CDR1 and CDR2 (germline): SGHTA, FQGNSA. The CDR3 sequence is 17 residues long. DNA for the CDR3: TGTGCCAGCAGCTTAACTAGCGGCCCTCAACCCACAGATACGCAGTATTTT. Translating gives CASSLTSGPQPTDTQYF.

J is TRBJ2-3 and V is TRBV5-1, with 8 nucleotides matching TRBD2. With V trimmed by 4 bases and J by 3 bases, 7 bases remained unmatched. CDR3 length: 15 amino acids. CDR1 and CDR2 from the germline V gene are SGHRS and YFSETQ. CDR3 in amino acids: CASSESGSWTDTQYF. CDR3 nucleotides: TGCGCCAGCAGCGAGAGCGGGAGTTGGACAGATACGCAGTATTTT.

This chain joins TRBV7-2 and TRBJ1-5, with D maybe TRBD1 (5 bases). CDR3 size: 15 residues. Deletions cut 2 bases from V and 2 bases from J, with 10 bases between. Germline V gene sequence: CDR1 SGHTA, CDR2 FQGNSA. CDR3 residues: CASSLSPGRNQPQHF. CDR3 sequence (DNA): TGTGCCAGCAGCTTAAGTCCAGGGCGCAATCAGCCCCAGCATTTT.

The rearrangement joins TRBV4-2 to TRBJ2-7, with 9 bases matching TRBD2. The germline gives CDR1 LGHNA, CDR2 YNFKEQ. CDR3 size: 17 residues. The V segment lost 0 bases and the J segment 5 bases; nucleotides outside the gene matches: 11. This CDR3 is CASSQEERASGINEQYF. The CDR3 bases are TGTGCCAGCAGCCAAGAGGAGAGGGCTAGCGGGATCAACGAGCAGTACTTC.

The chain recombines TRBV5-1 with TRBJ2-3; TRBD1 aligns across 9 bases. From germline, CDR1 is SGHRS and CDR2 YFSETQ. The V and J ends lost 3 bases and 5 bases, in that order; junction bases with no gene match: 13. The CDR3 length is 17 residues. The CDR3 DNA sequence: TGCGCCAGCAGCTCCACAACAACAGGGGGCTCGGTAGATACGCAGTATTTT. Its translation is CASSSTTTGGSVDTQYF.

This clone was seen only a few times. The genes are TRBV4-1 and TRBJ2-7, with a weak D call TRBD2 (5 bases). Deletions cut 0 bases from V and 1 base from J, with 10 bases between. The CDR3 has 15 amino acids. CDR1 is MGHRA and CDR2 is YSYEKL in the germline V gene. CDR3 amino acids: CASSQEYSGSYEQYF. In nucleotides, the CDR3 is TGCGCCAGCAGCCAAGAGTACAGCGGATCCTACGAGCAGTACTTC.